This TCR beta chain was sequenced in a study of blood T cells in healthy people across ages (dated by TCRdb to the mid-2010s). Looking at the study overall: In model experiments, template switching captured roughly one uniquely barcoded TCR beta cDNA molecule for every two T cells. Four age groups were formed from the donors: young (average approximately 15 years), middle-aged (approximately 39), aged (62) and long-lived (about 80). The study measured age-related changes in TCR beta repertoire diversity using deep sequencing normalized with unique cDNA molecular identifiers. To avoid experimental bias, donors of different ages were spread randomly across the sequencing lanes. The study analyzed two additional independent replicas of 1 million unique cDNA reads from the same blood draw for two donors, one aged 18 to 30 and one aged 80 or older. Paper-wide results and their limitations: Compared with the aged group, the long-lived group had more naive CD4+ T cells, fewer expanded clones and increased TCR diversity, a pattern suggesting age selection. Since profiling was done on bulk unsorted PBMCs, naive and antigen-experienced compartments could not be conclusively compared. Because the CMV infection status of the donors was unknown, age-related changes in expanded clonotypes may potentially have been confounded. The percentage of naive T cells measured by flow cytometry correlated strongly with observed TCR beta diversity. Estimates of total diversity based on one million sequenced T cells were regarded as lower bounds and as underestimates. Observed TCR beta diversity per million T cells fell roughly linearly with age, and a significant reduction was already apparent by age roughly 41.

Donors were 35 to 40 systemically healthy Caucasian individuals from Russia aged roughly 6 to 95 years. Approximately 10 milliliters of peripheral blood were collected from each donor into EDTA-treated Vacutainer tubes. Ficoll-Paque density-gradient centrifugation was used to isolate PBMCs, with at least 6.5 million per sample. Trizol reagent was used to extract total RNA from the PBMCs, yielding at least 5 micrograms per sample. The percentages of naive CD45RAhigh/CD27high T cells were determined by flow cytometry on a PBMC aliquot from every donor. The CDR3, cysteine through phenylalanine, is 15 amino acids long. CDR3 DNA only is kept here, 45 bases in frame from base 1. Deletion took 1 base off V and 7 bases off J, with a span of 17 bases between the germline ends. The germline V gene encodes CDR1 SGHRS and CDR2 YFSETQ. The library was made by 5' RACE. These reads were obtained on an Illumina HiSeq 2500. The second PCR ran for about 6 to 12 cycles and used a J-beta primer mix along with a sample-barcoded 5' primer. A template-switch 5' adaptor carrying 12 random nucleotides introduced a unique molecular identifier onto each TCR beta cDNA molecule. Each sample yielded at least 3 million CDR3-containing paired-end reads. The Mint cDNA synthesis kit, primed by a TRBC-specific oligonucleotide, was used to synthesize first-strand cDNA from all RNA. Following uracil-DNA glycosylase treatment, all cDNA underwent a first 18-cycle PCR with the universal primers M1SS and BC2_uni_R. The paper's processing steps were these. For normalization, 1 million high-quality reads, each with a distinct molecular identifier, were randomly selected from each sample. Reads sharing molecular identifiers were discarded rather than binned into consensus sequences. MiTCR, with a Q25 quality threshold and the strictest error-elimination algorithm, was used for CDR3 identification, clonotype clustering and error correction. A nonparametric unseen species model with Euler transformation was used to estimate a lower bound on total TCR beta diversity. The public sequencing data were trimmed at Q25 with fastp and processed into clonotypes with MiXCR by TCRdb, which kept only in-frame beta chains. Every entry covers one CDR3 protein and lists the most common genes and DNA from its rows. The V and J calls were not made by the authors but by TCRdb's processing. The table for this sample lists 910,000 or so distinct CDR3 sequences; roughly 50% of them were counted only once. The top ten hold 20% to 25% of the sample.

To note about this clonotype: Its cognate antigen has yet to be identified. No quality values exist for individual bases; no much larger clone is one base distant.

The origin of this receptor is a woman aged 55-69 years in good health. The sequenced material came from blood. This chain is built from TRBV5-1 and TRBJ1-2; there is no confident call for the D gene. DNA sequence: TGCGCCAGCAGCTTGTCCCCCTCGGTGTCGGGTGGCTACACCTTC. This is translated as CASSLSPSVSGGYTF.